These 25 T cell receptor beta chains were all obtained from the same sample, sequenced in a study of T cell responses to AZD1222 COVID-19 vaccine. Measured with immunoSEQ multiplex PCR; TCRdb has only the in-frame clones, and not every one. Of over 60,000 clones listed, around 86% are singletons. Sample: peripheral blood, taken on day 0 of AZD1222 vaccination. The receptor set was obtained from an adult in good health.

The chain employs TRBV21-1 and TRBJ1-4; the D call TRBD1 from the table was never checked on the DNA. TRBV21-1 is marked as a pseudogene. The CDR3 runs 15 residues. The CDR3 loop reads CASTVETGHGEKLFF. CDR3 sequence (DNA): TGTGCCAGCACCGTCGAGACAGGGCATGGTGAAAAACTGTTTTTT.

The V call is TRBV10-1, the J call TRBJ1-2; tentatively, D is TRBD1 (5 bases). V was pared by 2 bases and J by 4 bases, with 8 bases between. The CDR3 sequence is 13 residues long. The germline CDR1 and CDR2 sequences are WNHNN and SYGVQD (reference sequence). The CDR3, as DNA: TGCGCCAGCAGTGAGCGGGGCAGCTATGGCTACACCTTC. Translated, it gives CASSERGSYGYTF.

The CDR3 sequence: CASSLWRDTGELFF. CDR3 in DNA: TGTGCCAGCAGCTTATGGCGGGACACCGGGGAGCTGTTTTTT. The V call is TRBV7-8, the J call TRBJ2-2; TRBD2 is a possible D gene (5 bases). From germline, CDR1 is SGHVS and CDR2 FQNEAQ. Trimming took off 2 bases at V and 3 bases at J, with 7 bases between the two ends. This CDR3 region has 14 residues. Variable domain in full (rest from reference TRBV7-8 and TRBJ2-2): GAGVSQSPRYKVAKRGQDVALRCDPISGHVSLFWYQQALGQGPEFLTYFQNEAQLDKSGLPSDRFFAERPEGSVSTLKIQRTQQEDSAVYLCASSLWRDTGELFFGEGSRLTVL.

This clone was counted between two and nine times. The J gene is TRBJ1-1, the V gene TRBV7-2, with TRBD1 identical over 7 bases. The germline V gene encodes CDR1 SGHTA and CDR2 FQGNSA. Trimming took 5 bases from V and 5 from J; bases not matched to a gene: 14. This CDR3 is 16 amino acids long. The CDR3 coding sequence is TGTGCCAGCAGCCCCCGACAGGGTTATATGGGGACTGAAGCTTTCTTT. It codes for CASSPRQGYMGTEAFF.

The chain employs TRBV6-1 and TRBJ1-5; D not certain. Looked up from germline, CDR1 is MNHNS and CDR2 is SASEGT. The V gene lost 3 bases and the J gene lost 9 bases, with 15 bases spanning the gap. The CDR3 consists of 14 residues. Here the CDR3 DNA reads TGTGCCAGCAGTGAGGTAGCGGGGATTGGGCCCCAGCATTTT. Its translation: CASSEVAGIGPQHF.

This chain joins TRBV28 and TRBJ1-5; D is unresolved. From germline, CDR1 is MDHEN and CDR2 SYDVKM. This CDR3 has 13 amino acids. Trimming stripped 6 bases from V and 3 bases from J, with 9 bases between. The CDR3 protein is CASSLGFNQPQHF. For the CDR3, the DNA is TGTGCCAGCAGCCTGGGGTTCAATCAGCCCCAGCATTTT.

The chain has TRBV9 and TRBJ1-4, with TRBD1 as a possible D gene (6 bases). The CDR3 length is 14 residues. Trimming left V 3 bases short and J 8 bases short, with 14 bases between. CDR1 SGDLS and CDR2 YYNGEE come from the germline V gene. CDR3 in amino acids: CASSAQTDREKLFF. CDR3 DNA: TGTGCCAGCAGCGCCCAAACCGACAGGGAAAAACTGTTTTTT.

In this sample, this clone turned up once. This chain connects TRBV30 to TRBJ1-2; D uncertain. V was pared by 7 bases and J by 8 bases, with 20 bases between. The CDR3 sequence is 13 residues long. Germline V gives CDR1 GTSNPN, CDR2 SVGIG (reference sequence). As DNA, the CDR3 is TGTGCCTTCGAAGAGCGTGGCTTGGGAGGCTACACCTTC. This gives the protein CAFEERGLGGYTF.

This chain links TRBV28 with TRBJ1-1, with D possibly being TRBD1 (5 bases). There are 15 residues in the CDR3. Germline CDR1 reads MDHEN; CDR2 reads SYDVKM. The germline V and J ends were trimmed by 7 bases and 4 bases, with 19 bases remaining between them. The CDR3 is CASNLMGGVATEAFF. CDR3 DNA: TGTGCCAGCAACCTAATGGGGGGGGTCGCCACTGAAGCTTTCTTT.

The DNA of the CDR3 is TGTGCCAGCAGTCCTGGGACAGTCGGAGAAGCTTTCTTT. It is translated as CASSPGTVGEAFF. The chain joins TRBV12-3 or TRBV12-4 to TRBJ1-1, with 7 bases identical to TRBD1. The CDR3 totals 13 residues. Trimming removed 5 bases from V and 8 bases from J; junction bases left unmatched: 8.

J is TRBJ1-4 and V is TRBV7-8, with no clear D. V lost 2 bases, J lost 3 bases, and 10 bases lay in between. Germline V gene sequence: CDR1 SGHVS, CDR2 FQNEAQ. This CDR3 is built from 15 residues. CDR3 in amino acids: CASSLIPAPNEKLFF. The CDR3, as DNA: TGTGCCAGCAGCTTAATCCCGGCACCTAATGAAAAACTGTTTTTT.

This clone was recorded a few times. The CDR3 spells CAWDTGTGVYEQYF. CDR3 nucleotide sequence: TGTGCCTGGGATACCGGGACAGGGGTCTACGAGCAGTACTTC. The chain is built from TRBV30 and TRBJ2-7; TRBD1 agrees at 10 bases. The CDR3 contains 14 residues. The V gene end was trimmed by 5 bases and the J gene end by 3 bases; junction bases not matched to a gene: 7. CDR1 is GTSNPN, CDR2 SVGIG, per germline (reference sequence).

The gene calls are TRBV28 and TRBJ1-4, with 7 positions matching TRBD1. This CDR3 has 14 amino acids. After removal of 5 bases from V and 7 bases from J, the junction contained 7 bases not matched to a gene. Germline V gives CDR1 MDHEN, CDR2 SYDVKM. The CDR3 DNA follows: TGTGCCAGCAGTGCCACAGGGGTGAGTGAAAAACTGTTTTTT. Amino acids: CASSATGVSEKLFF. The full variable domain, completed using reference TRBV28 and TRBJ1-4, is DVKVTQSSRYLVKRTGEKVFLECVQDMDHENMFWYRQDPGLGLRLIYFSYDVKMKEKGDIPEGYSVSREKKERFSLILESASTNQTSMYLCASSATGVSEKLFFGSGTQLSVL.

The chain carries TRBV19 and TRBJ2-7, with a weak D call TRBD1 (5 bases). Trimming took 3 bases from V and 0 from J, leaving 15 bases between them. The CDR3 sequence is 16 residues long. Germline loops: CDR1 LNHDA, CDR2 SQIVND (reference sequence). The CDR3 bases are TGTGCCAGTAGTATTGGTAGGGGTCGGAGCTCCTACGAGCAGTACTTC. It codes for CASSIGRGRSSYEQYF.

This chain connects TRBV14 to TRBJ2-2; 7 nucleotides line up with TRBD2. V shed 4 bases and J 1 base; nucleotides not matched to a gene: 3. This CDR3 has 15 residues. Germline V gives CDR1 SGHDN, CDR2 FVKESK. CDR3 nucleotide sequence: TGTGCCAGCAGCCTTAAGCGGGGGAACACCGGGGAGCTGTTTTTT. Translated, it gives CASSLKRGNTGELFF.

The chain combines TRBV11-2 with TRBJ1-3, with D uncertain. With 0 bases removed from V and 0 bases from J, the gap between germline ends came to 6 bases. Germline CDR1 reads SGHAT; CDR2 reads FQNNGV. CDR3 size: 15 residues. Here the CDR3 reads CASSLEPNSGNTIYF. The CDR3 nucleotides are TGTGCCAGCAGCTTAGAGCCGAACTCTGGAAACACCATATATTTT.

V gene TRBV9 combines with J gene TRBJ1-6; weak D call: TRBD1 (5 bases). V was pared by 4 bases and J by 9 bases, with 17 bases between. CDR3 length: 15 residues. Germline V gives CDR1 SGDLS, CDR2 YYNGEE. The CDR3 loop reads CASSLSGTGTSPLHF. In nucleotides, the CDR3 is TGTGCCAGCAGCCTTAGTGGTACAGGAACTTCACCCCTCCACTTT.

V usage is TRBV6-2 or TRBV6-3 and J usage is TRBJ2-1, with 7 positions matching TRBD2. The CDR3 length is 15 residues. The V gene end was trimmed by 6 bases and the J gene end by 4 bases; junction bases not matched to a gene: 9. CDR1 is MNHEY, CDR2 SVGEGT, per germline. The CDR3 sequence is CASSRHERGYNEQFF. The CDR3 coding sequence is TGTGCCAGCAGCCGGCACGAGCGGGGATACAATGAGCAGTTCTTC.

The chain links TRBV29-1 to TRBJ2-4; possible D gene TRBD1, 6 bases. The V gene lost 6 bases and the J gene lost 2 bases, with 8 bases spanning the gap. The CDR3 spans 12 residues. CDR1 and CDR2 (germline): SQVTM, ANQGSEA. CDR3 coding DNA: TGCAGCGTCCAGGGGTCCAAAAACATTCAGTACTTC. It codes for CSVQGSKNIQYF.

The chain carries TRBV10-3 and TRBJ1-1; the D gene is possibly TRBD1 (5 bases). V was clipped by 0 bases and J by 5 bases, with 10 bases between them. The CDR3 loop spans 14 amino acids. Germline CDR1 and CDR2: ENHRY and SYGVKD. CDR3 sequence reads: CAISESARVTEAFF. The DNA of the CDR3 is TGTGCCATCAGTGAGTCGGCCAGGGTTACTGAAGCTTTCTTT.

The CDR3 sequence: CASSDTQGAQGNTIYF. CDR3 nucleotides: TGTGCCAGCAGCGACACACAGGGGGCGCAAGGAAACACCATATATTTT. This chain joins TRBV7-9 and TRBJ1-3, with 9 bases lining up with TRBD1. The CDR3 is made up of 16 amino acids. J was trimmed by 4 bases and V by 5 bases; bases with no gene match: 9. Germline values: CDR1 SEHNR, CDR2 FQNEAQ (reference sequence).

This chain links TRBV7-2 with TRBJ2-7; TRBD2 aligns across 12 bases. Germline assignment: CDR1 SGHTA and CDR2 FQGNSA. This CDR3 is built from 15 residues. V lost 4 bases and J lost 4; bases outside the gene matches: 5. DNA for the CDR3: TGTGCCAGCAGCTCCCGGACTAGCGGGGAATACGAGCAGTACTTC. Translation: CASSSRTSGEYEQYF.

The J gene is TRBJ1-4, the V gene TRBV18; a possible D gene is TRBD1 (6 bases). The length of the CDR3 is 16 residues. V was trimmed by 4 bases and J by 1 base, leaving 13 bases between them. In germline, CDR1 is KGHSH, CDR2 LQKENI. This chain's CDR3 is CASSRGQIRTNEKLFF. The CDR3 DNA is TGTGCCAGCTCACGAGGACAGATCAGAACTAATGAAAAACTGTTTTTT.

The chain employs TRBV10-3 and TRBJ1-2; D may be TRBD1 (6 bases). The ends were cut back, 5 bases at V and 3 bases at J, with 16 bases in the middle. Germline assignment: CDR1 ENHRY and CDR2 SYGVKD. The CDR3 runs to 15 residues. CDR3 amino acids: CAISLSQGMDYGYTF. As DNA, the CDR3 is TGTGCCATCAGTTTAAGTCAGGGGATGGACTATGGCTACACCTTC.

The chain couples TRBV10-3 to TRBJ2-3; TRBD2 matches at 8 bases. This CDR3 contains 15 residues. Germline assignment: CDR1 ENHRY and CDR2 SYGVKD. V trimming: 6 bases; J trimming: 2 bases; junction bases outside the gene matches: 7. The CDR3: CAIRGLAGPTDTQYF. The CDR3 bases are TGTGCCATCAGGGGTTTAGCGGGGCCCACAGATACGCAGTATTTT.